This is a list of T cell receptor beta chains from one sample in a study of identical twins. Via MiXCR, TCRdb re-called the 5' RACE reads, giving one row per CDR3 protein. In the table there are approximately 300,000 distinct CDR3 sequences, 8% to 9.5% of which are singletons. In addition, the sample was reused for a study of yellow fever vaccine responses in identical twins.

The source material was CD8+ T cells sorted from blood. All receptors derive from a woman aged 18-35 years in good health. Both conserved end residues are part of each CDR3. The D gene is left open where the match is weak. Only part of the rows carry a size: once, few, many, or a class if the clone is expanded.

v_gene: TRBV5-8; d_gene: .; j_gene: TRBJ2-1; abundance: .; CDR3aa: CAMGAGYNEQFF; CDR3nt: TGTGCCATGGGGGCGGGGTACAATGAGCAGTTCTTC
v_gene: TRBV19; d_gene: .; j_gene: TRBJ1-6; abundance: .; CDR3aa: CASSGPPLHF; CDR3nt: TGTGCCAGTAGTGGGCCACCCCTCCACTTT
v_gene: TRBV5-6; d_gene: .; j_gene: TRBJ2-5; abundance: .; CDR3aa: CASSLVFQGTPWETQYF; CDR3nt: TGTGCCAGCAGCTTGGTATTTCAGGGGACGCCATGGGAGACCCAGTACTTC
v_gene: TRBV20-1; d_gene: TRBD2; j_gene: TRBJ2-1; abundance: few; CDR3aa: CSADGGSGNNEQFF; CDR3nt: TGCAGTGCCGATGGAGGTAGCGGGAACAATGAGCAGTTCTTC
v_gene: TRBV28; d_gene: TRBD2; j_gene: TRBJ2-1; abundance: few; CDR3aa: CASSSRLAGGQNEQFF; CDR3nt: TGTGCCAGCAGTTCAAGACTAGCGGGGGGTCAGAATGAGCAGTTCTTC
v_gene: TRBV29-1; d_gene: .; j_gene: TRBJ1-2; abundance: .; CDR3aa: CSGLQENYGYTF; CDR3nt: TGCAGCGGCCTACAGGAAAACTATGGCTACACCTTC
v_gene: TRBV28; d_gene: TRBD1; j_gene: TRBJ2-1; abundance: .; CDR3aa: CASSLESGGNNEQFF; CDR3nt: TGTGCCAGCAGTTTAGAATCAGGGGGTAACAATGAGCAGTTCTTC
v_gene: TRBV7-9; d_gene: .; j_gene: TRBJ2-7; abundance: few; CDR3aa: CASSAVHEQYF; CDR3nt: TGTGCCAGCAGCGCCGTTCACGAGCAGTACTTC
v_gene: TRBV10-3; d_gene: TRBD1; j_gene: TRBJ2-2; abundance: few; CDR3aa: CAISEDRDTGELFF; CDR3nt: TGTGCCATCAGCGAGGACAGGGACACCGGGGAGCTGTTTTTT
v_gene: TRBV12-3/TRBV12-4; d_gene: .; j_gene: TRBJ2-2; abundance: many; CDR3aa: CASSNRDPHTGELFF; CDR3nt: TGTGCCAGCAGCAACCGGGACCCCCACACCGGGGAGCTGTTTTTT
v_gene: TRBV12-3/TRBV12-4; d_gene: .; j_gene: TRBJ2-3; abundance: many; CDR3aa: CASTDRTDTQYF; CDR3nt: TGTGCCAGCACAGACAGGACAGATACGCAGTATTTT
v_gene: TRBV2; d_gene: .; j_gene: TRBJ2-5; abundance: few; CDR3aa: CASSAGTQYF; CDR3nt: TGTGCCAGCAGTGCGGGGACCCAGTACTTC
v_gene: TRBV6-2/TRBV6-3; d_gene: .; j_gene: TRBJ2-2; abundance: once; CDR3aa: CASSLNTGEPFF; CDR3nt: TGTGCCAGCAGCTTAAACACCGGGGAGCCGTTTTTT
v_gene: TRBV20-1; d_gene: TRBD2; j_gene: TRBJ2-7; abundance: .; CDR3aa: CSASPNLADGPYEQYF; CDR3nt: TGCAGTGCTAGCCCCAATCTAGCGGACGGACCCTACGAGCAGTACTTC
v_gene: TRBV29-1; d_gene: .; j_gene: TRBJ1-2; abundance: .; CDR3aa: CSALDGIYGYTF; CDR3nt: TGCAGCGCATTGGACGGAATCTATGGCTACACCTTC
v_gene: TRBV28; d_gene: TRBD1; j_gene: TRBJ1-5; abundance: many; CDR3aa: CASRPPRDRGWEPQHF; CDR3nt: TGTGCCAGCAGGCCTCCCCGGGACAGGGGGTGGGAGCCCCAGCATTTT
v_gene: TRBV7-9; d_gene: .; j_gene: TRBJ2-3; abundance: few; CDR3aa: CASSEAASTDTQYF; CDR3nt: TGTGCCAGCAGCGAAGCGGCTAGCACAGATACGCAGTATTTT
v_gene: TRBV30; d_gene: TRBD1; j_gene: TRBJ2-7; abundance: .; CDR3aa: CAWDLGTGGHEQYF; CDR3nt: TGTGCCTGGGATCTCGGGACAGGGGGCCACGAGCAGTACTTC
v_gene: TRBV4-2; d_gene: .; j_gene: TRBJ2-1; abundance: .; CDR3aa: CASSQGEGDEQFF; CDR3nt: TGTGCCAGCAGCCAAGGCGAAGGCGATGAGCAGTTCTTC
v_gene: TRBV20-1; d_gene: .; j_gene: TRBJ2-7; abundance: .; CDR3aa: CSARSGREQYF; CDR3nt: TGCAGTGCTAGGAGCGGACGGGAGCAGTACTTC
v_gene: TRBV6-1; d_gene: TRBD2; j_gene: TRBJ2-2; abundance: .; CDR3aa: CASSILAGGQTGELFF; CDR3nt: TGTGCCAGCAGTATTCTAGCGGGGGGGCAAACCGGGGAGCTGTTTTTT
v_gene: TRBV7-3; d_gene: TRBD2; j_gene: TRBJ2-7; abundance: .; CDR3aa: CASSPIGGSPAQGDQYEQYF; CDR3nt: TGTGCCAGCAGCCCCATCGGGGGGTCTCCGGCGCAAGGGGACCAATACGAGCAGTACTTC
v_gene: TRBV14; d_gene: TRBD1; j_gene: TRBJ1-2; abundance: .; CDR3aa: CASSQRQGYGYTF; CDR3nt: TGTGCCAGCAGCCAACGACAGGGGTATGGCTACACCTTC
v_gene: TRBV29-1; d_gene: .; j_gene: TRBJ1-1; abundance: .; CDR3aa: CSVEDWTGEAFF; CDR3nt: TGCAGCGTTGAAGACTGGACGGGTGAAGCTTTCTTT
v_gene: TRBV7-2; d_gene: TRBD2; j_gene: TRBJ2-3; abundance: .; CDR3aa: CASSRSGARTDTQYF; CDR3nt: TGTGCCAGCAGCCGGAGCGGGGCCCGCACAGATACGCAGTATTTT
v_gene: TRBV6-5; d_gene: TRBD1; j_gene: TRBJ2-5; abundance: few; CDR3aa: CASSFRDRAEETQYF; CDR3nt: TGTGCCAGCAGTTTCCGGGACAGGGCCGAAGAGACCCAGTACTTC
v_gene: TRBV29-1; d_gene: .; j_gene: TRBJ2-7; abundance: many; CDR3aa: CSVEESGSQSYEQYF; CDR3nt: TGCAGCGTTGAAGAATCGGGCAGCCAATCCTACGAGCAGTACTTC
v_gene: TRBV9; d_gene: .; j_gene: TRBJ2-1; abundance: once; CDR3aa: CASSANNYNEQFF; CDR3nt: TGTGCCAGCAGCGCGAACAACTACAATGAGCAGTTCTTC
v_gene: TRBV10-3; d_gene: .; j_gene: TRBJ2-1; abundance: many; CDR3aa: CAISESTNYNEQFF; CDR3nt: TGTGCCATCAGTGAGTCAACGAACTACAATGAGCAGTTCTTC
v_gene: TRBV29-1; d_gene: .; j_gene: TRBJ2-2; abundance: many; CDR3aa: CSFEAGANTGELFF; CDR3nt: TGCAGCTTTGAGGCAGGGGCGAACACCGGGGAGCTGTTTTTT
v_gene: TRBV7-9; d_gene: .; j_gene: TRBJ2-7; abundance: many; CDR3aa: CASTWGDYEQYF; CDR3nt: TGTGCCAGCACGTGGGGGGACTACGAGCAGTACTTC